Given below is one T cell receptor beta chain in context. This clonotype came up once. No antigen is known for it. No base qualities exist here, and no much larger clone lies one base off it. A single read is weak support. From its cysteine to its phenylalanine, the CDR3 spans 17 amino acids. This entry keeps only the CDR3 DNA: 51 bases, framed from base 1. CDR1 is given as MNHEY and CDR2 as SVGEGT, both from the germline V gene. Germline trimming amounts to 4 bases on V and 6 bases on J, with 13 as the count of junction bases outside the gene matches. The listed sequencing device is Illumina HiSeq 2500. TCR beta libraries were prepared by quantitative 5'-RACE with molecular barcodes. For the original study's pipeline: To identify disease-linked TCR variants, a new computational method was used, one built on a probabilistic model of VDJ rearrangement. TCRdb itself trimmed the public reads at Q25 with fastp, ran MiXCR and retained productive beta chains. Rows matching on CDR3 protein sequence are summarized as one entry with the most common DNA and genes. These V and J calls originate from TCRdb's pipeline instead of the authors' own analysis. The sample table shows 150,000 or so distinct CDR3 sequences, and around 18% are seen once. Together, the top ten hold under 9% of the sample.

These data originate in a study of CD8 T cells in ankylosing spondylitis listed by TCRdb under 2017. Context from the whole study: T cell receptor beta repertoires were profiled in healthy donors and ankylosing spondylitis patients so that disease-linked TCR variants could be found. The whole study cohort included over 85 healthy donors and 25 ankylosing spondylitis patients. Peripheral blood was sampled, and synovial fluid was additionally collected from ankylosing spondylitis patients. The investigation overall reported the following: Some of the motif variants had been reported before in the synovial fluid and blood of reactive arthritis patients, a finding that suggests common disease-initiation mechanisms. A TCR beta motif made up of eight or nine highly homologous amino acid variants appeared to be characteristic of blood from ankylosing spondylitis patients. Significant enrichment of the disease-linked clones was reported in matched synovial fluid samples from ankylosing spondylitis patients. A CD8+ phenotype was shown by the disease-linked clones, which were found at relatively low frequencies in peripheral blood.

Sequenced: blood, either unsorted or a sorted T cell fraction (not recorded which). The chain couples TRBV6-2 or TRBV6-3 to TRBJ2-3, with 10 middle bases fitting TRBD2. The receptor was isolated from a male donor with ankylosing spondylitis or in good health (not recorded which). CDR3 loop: CASSSATSGVRKDTQYF. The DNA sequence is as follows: TGTGCCAGCAGTTCCGCTACTAGCGGGGTACGCAAGGATACGCAGTATTTT.